This TCR beta chain was recorded in a study of T cells expressing NK-cell markers. General study results and limits: Once again these clonotypes came out on top in the CD3+CD56-NKG2C+ fraction of several donors.

A remark on this clonotype: Its matching antigen is unknown.

Reanalyzing the 5' RACE reads, TCRdb keeps one entry per CDR3 protein, without DNA. This sample's table has about 260,000 distinct CDR3 sequences. From germline, CDR1 is MDHEN and CDR2 SYDVKM. The CDR3 spans 12 residues. The TCR sequence derives from a woman between 18 and 70 years old in good health. Material for sequencing was blood T cells: a sorted CD56 or NKG2C T cell subset, CD4+ or CD8+ T cells, or bulk PBMC T cells (not recorded which). The chain has TRBV28 and TRBJ1-5. The CDR3 here is CASKGGNQPQHF.